These 22 T cell receptor beta chains were sequenced from one sample in a study of blood T cell repertoires in COVID-19. Clones were sequenced by immunoSEQ multiplex PCR, and TCRdb holds only the in-frame ones, with some missing. The sample lists about 85,000 clones; around 90% were seen once. Sequencing input: peripheral blood. These receptors were taken from a woman aged 80 or over with active or convalescent COVID-19.

V is TRBV28 and J is TRBJ1-5; D perhaps matches TRBD1 (6 bases). Trimming pared 9 bases from V and 5 bases from J, leaving 11 bases between. In germline, CDR1 is MDHEN, CDR2 SYDVKM. This CDR3 contains 12 residues. CDR3: CASTGWDQPQHF. In DNA, the CDR3 is TGTGCCAGTACAGGGTGGGATCAGCCCCAGCATTTT. The entire variable domain, with the rest obtained from reference TRBV28 and TRBJ1-5, is as follows: DVKVTQSSRYLVKRTGEKVFLECVQDMDHENMFWYRQDPGLGLRLIYFSYDVKMKEKGDIPEGYSVSREKKERFSLILESASTNQTSMYLCASTGWDQPQHFGDGTRLSIL.

This sequence joins TRBV5-6 and TRBJ1-6; D is undetermined. Germline CDR1 and CDR2: SGHDT and YYEEEE. V was clipped by 4 bases and J by 0 bases, with 11 bases between them. This CDR3 is 16 amino acids long. The CDR3 loop is CASSPATSSYNSPLHF. CDR3 DNA: TGTGCCAGCAGCCCAGCGACCAGCTCCTATAATTCACCCCTCCACTTT.

The gene calls are TRBV6-5 and TRBJ2-5; 8 nucleotides align to TRBD1. Germline V gives CDR1 MNHEY, CDR2 SVGAGI. The CDR3 is made up of 15 amino acids. With 2 bases clipped from V and 0 bases from J, the junction kept 2 bases outside the gene matches. CDR3 DNA sequence: TGTGCCAGCAGTTACCGACAGGGGTACCAAGAGACCCAGTACTTC. Residues: CASSYRQGYQETQYF.

This rearrangement joins TRBV19 to TRBJ2-1, with 7 bases aligning to TRBD2. The CDR3 loop spans 15 amino acids. Germline trimming cut 3 bases from V and 1 base from J; bases unmatched to any gene: 3. Germline CDR1 reads LNHDA; CDR2 reads SQIVND (reference sequence). CDR3 loop: CASSMSSGSYNEQFF. In nucleotides, the CDR3 is TGTGCCAGTAGTATGTCTAGCGGATCCTACAATGAGCAGTTCTTC.

This chain uses TRBV27 with TRBJ1-2; the D gene is possibly TRBD1 (6 bases). V was clipped by 10 bases and J by 0 bases, with 15 bases between them. The CDR3 covers 14 residues. The germline V gene encodes CDR1 MNHEY and CDR2 SMNVEV (reference sequence). CDR3 DNA sequence: TGTGCCACTGCCCGAGGGACATCTAACTATGGCTACACCTTC. It is translated as CATARGTSNYGYTF.

The chain's CDR3 is CASSPLGGGLAGASYEQYF. The CDR3 nucleotides are TGTGCCAGCAGCCCCCTGGGGGGGGGATTAGCGGGCGCCTCCTACGAGCAGTACTTC. The chain links TRBV14 to TRBJ2-7; TRBD2 matches at 7 bases. CDR1 is SGHDN, CDR2 FVKESK, per germline. The length of the CDR3 is 19 residues. J lost 0 bases, V lost 4 bases, and 18 bases had no gene match. The full variable domain, completed using reference TRBV14 and TRBJ2-7, is EAGVTQFPSHSVIEKGQTVTLRCDPISGHDNLYWYRRVMGKEIKFLLHFVKESKQDESGMPNNRFLAERTGGTYSTLKVQPAELEDSGVYFCASSPLGGGLAGASYEQYFGPGTRLTVT.

The V and J genes are TRBV4-1 and TRBJ2-7, with D possibly TRBD2 on 5 matching bases. The CDR3 extends over 16 amino acids. CDR1 MGHRA and CDR2 YSYEKL come from the germline V gene. Deletions cut 4 bases from V and 6 bases from J, with 22 bases between. The CDR3 sequence is CASSPILYGRPSEQYF. DNA for the CDR3: TGCGCCAGCAGCCCCATTTTATATGGGAGACCATCCGAGCAGTACTTC.

This rearrangement joins TRBV15 to TRBJ1-1, with D maybe TRBD1 (6 bases). The V gene's germline CDR1 is LNHNV and CDR2 YYDKDF (reference sequence). The ends were cut back, 6 bases at V and 0 bases at J, with 8 bases in the middle. There are 13 residues in the CDR3. The CDR3 sequence is CATRDRLNTEAFF. The DNA for the CDR3 is TGTGCCACCAGGGACAGACTGAACACTGAAGCTTTCTTT.

V usage is TRBV28 and J usage is TRBJ2-3; D ambiguous. Germline V lookup: CDR1 MDHEN, CDR2 SYDVKM. The V end was cut by 1 base, the J end by 7 bases, with 12 bases between. CDR3 length equals 14 residues. CDR3 region: CASSLSVGRYTQYF. The CDR3 bases are TGTGCCAGCAGTTTATCGGTGGGCCGCTATACGCAGTATTTT.

A few counts support this clone. The rearrangement links TRBV7-2 to TRBJ1-2, with D perhaps matching TRBD1 (5 bases). Germline CDR1 and CDR2: SGHTA and FQGNSA. There are 14 residues in the CDR3. V gave up 7 bases and J gave up 8 bases, with 20 bases separating them. CDR3 DNA: TGTGCCAGCACCCTGGGCTCAGGGAAACGGGGCTACACCTTC. Translating it yields CASTLGSGKRGYTF.

The chain recombines TRBV24-1 with TRBJ2-2, with 8 nucleotides matching TRBD1. The germline V gene has CDR1 KGHDR and CDR2 SFDVKD. The CDR3 has 15 amino acids. The V and J ends lost 9 bases and 6 bases, in that order; junction bases with no gene match: 11. Here the CDR3 reads CATGPSGQAAGELFF. The CDR3 DNA reads as TGTGCCACCGGACCCTCGGGACAGGCGGCCGGGGAGCTGTTTTTT.

This chain uses TRBV5-1 with TRBJ1-4, with 9 bases identical to TRBD1. V trimming: 4 bases; J trimming: 7 bases; junction bases outside the gene matches: 5. The V gene's germline CDR1 is SGHRS and CDR2 YFSETQ. The CDR3 sequence is 14 residues long. CDR3 sequence (DNA): TGCGCCAGCAGCGTCGACAGGGGGGGTGAAAAACTGTTTTTT. This sequence encodes CASSVDRGGEKLFF.

This clone was detected only once. The V gene is TRBV19, the J gene TRBJ1-2; D might be TRBD1 (6 bases). The CDR3 spans 13 residues. CDR1 is LNHDA and CDR2 is SQIVND in the germline V gene (reference sequence). Trimming cost V 7 bases and J 3 bases, with 12 bases left between them. CDR3 DNA: TGTGCCAGTAAAACGACAGGAGACTATGGCTACACCTTC. Translating it yields CASKTTGDYGYTF.

The chain carries TRBV28 and TRBJ2-3; 7 bases match TRBD2. V was clipped by 6 bases and J by 2 bases; unmatched bases: 8. Germline V gives CDR1 MDHEN, CDR2 SYDVKM. The CDR3 contains 15 residues. CDR3 in amino acids: CASSPPGLNTDTQYF. DNA for the CDR3: TGTGCCAGCAGCCCGCCGGGACTAAACACAGATACGCAGTATTTT. Variable domain in full (rest from reference TRBV28 and TRBJ2-3): DVKVTQSSRYLVKRTGEKVFLECVQDMDHENMFWYRQDPGLGLRLIYFSYDVKMKEKGDIPEGYSVSREKKERFSLILESASTNQTSMYLCASSPPGLNTDTQYFGPGTRLTVL.

This chain joins TRBV5-1 and TRBJ1-2; maybe TRBD1 (5 bases). This CDR3 region has 15 residues. Trimming shortened V by 0 bases and J by 7 bases, and 16 bases separated the two germline ends. Germline loops: CDR1 SGHRS, CDR2 YFSETQ. The DNA of the CDR3 is TGCGCCAGCAGCTTGGGCAGCCAGGGACTGGTTGGCTACACCTTC. Translated: CASSLGSQGLVGYTF.

The V call is TRBV5-1, the J call TRBJ2-3; D is ambiguous. V was cut by 4 bases and J by 5 bases, with 17 bases left in between. The CDR3 loop spans 15 amino acids. CDR1 is SGHRS and CDR2 is YFSETQ in the germline V gene. As DNA, the CDR3 is TGCGCCAGCAGCCGCGACGGATCCTCGGGAGATACGCAGTATTTT. This codes for CASSRDGSSGDTQYF.

The V gene is TRBV5-6, the J gene TRBJ2-1, with no clear D. V gave up 1 base and J gave up 10 bases, with 9 bases separating them. This CDR3 contains 12 residues. The germline CDR1 and CDR2 sequences are SGHDT and YYEEEE. CDR3 sequence (DNA): TGTGCCAGCAGCTTGCGGTCACGGGAGCAGTTCTTC. The encoded protein is CASSLRSREQFF.

The chain carries TRBV30 and TRBJ1-5, with D tentatively TRBD1 (6 bases). The length of the CDR3 is 16 residues. The V gene lost 2 bases and the J gene lost 4 bases, with 18 bases spanning the gap. CDR1 is GTSNPN, CDR2 SVGIG, per germline (reference sequence). In DNA, the CDR3 is TGTGCCTGGAGTCGGGGCACAGGGAAATGGAATCAGCCCCAGCATTTT. Amino acids: CAWSRGTGKWNQPQHF. The whole variable domain, remainder taken from reference TRBV30 and TRBJ1-5, is SQTIHQWPATLVQPVGSPLSLECTVEGTSNPNLYWYRQAAGRGLQLLFYSVGIGQISSEVPQNLSASRPQDRQFILSSKKLLLSDSGFYLCAWSRGTGKWNQPQHFGDGTRLSIL.

The chain couples TRBV6-2 or TRBV6-3 to TRBJ1-6; D remains ambiguous. The CDR3 contains 12 residues. V was trimmed by 2 bases and J by 11 bases, leaving 7 bases between them. Germline V gives CDR1 MNHEY, CDR2 SVGEGT. This chain's CDR3 is CASSYADAPLHF. CDR3 coding DNA: TGTGCCAGCAGTTACGCGGATGCACCCCTCCACTTT.

The rearrangement uses TRBV7-2 and TRBJ2-1; 7 bases are shared with TRBD2. The CDR3 extends over 15 amino acids. Germline CDR1 SGHTA, CDR2 FQGNSA. V dropped 1 base and J dropped 4; count of bases not matched to a gene: 4. The DNA of the CDR3 is TGTGCCAGCAGCTTAGGGGTTAGCGGGTACAATGAGCAGTTCTTC. Translation: CASSLGVSGYNEQFF. Full variable domain (remainder filled in from reference TRBV7-2 and TRBJ2-1): GAGVSQSPSNKVTEKGKDVELRCDPISGHTALYWYRQSLGQGLEFLIYFQGNSAPDKSGLPSDRFSAERTGGSVSTLTIQRTQQEDSAVYLCASSLGVSGYNEQFFGPGTRLTVL.

V and J are TRBV20-1 and TRBJ2-5, with 7 positions matching TRBD2. The V gene's germline CDR1 is DFQATT and CDR2 SNEGSKA (reference sequence). The V and J ends lost 6 bases and 2 bases, in that order; junction bases with no gene match: 12. The CDR3 runs to 15 residues. DNA for the CDR3: TGCAGTGCAAGTCATAGGGAGGGCCGGCAAGAGACCCAGTACTTC. As protein: CSASHREGRQETQYF.

J is TRBJ2-1 and V is TRBV28; D call uncertain. CDR3 length: 14 residues. The germline V gene has CDR1 MDHEN and CDR2 SYDVKM. Trimming shortened V by 2 bases and J by 6 bases, and 11 bases separated the two germline ends. The CDR3 region has the DNA TGTGCCAGCAGTTTAAATCCCCCACTCAATGAGCAGTTCTTC. This gives the protein CASSLNPPLNEQFF.